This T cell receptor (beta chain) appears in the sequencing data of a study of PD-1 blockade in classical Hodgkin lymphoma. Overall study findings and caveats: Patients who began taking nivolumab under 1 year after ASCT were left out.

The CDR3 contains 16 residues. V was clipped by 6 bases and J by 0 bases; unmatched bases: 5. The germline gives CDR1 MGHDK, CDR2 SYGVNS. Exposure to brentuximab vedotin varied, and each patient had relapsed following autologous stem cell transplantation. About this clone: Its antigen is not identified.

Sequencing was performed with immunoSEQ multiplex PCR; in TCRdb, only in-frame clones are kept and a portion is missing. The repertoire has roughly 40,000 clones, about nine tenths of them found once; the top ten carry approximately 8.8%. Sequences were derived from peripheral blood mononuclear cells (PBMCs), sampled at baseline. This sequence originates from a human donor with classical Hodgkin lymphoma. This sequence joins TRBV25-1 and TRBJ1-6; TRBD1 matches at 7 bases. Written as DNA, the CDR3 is TGTGCCAGCAGGCCGGGACAGCGCTCCTATAATTCACCCCTCCACTTT. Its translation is CASRPGQRSYNSPLHF.